This entry describes one TCR beta chain. This sample is drawn from a study of T cells in Graves' hyperthyroidism and ophthalmopathy. Across the whole study: At the time of initial diagnosis and before any treatment, peripheral blood was collected.

The length of the CDR3 is 13 residues. Germline V lookup: CDR1 KGHSH, CDR2 LQKENI. Trimming took off 1 base at V and 2 bases at J, with 5 bases between the two ends. Uncontrolled infection, other autoimmune disease, pregnancy or lactation led to exclusion. The investigators amplified TCR beta CDR3 regions from RNA transcripts. RT-PCR in the first round (using the HTBI primer set) targeted the TCR CDR3. In TCRdb, the multiplex PCR reads were re-called with MiXCR into one record per CDR3 protein. In the table there are almost 600,000 distinct CDR3 sequences, over 11% of which are singletons. The sequence was collected from a woman between 25 and 40 years old with Graves' hyperthyroidism that later progressed to Graves' ophthalmopathy. Material: blood. V is TRBV18 and J is TRBJ2-5, with unresolved D. CDR3 amino acids: CASSPLSQETQYF. In DNA form, the CDR3 reads TGTGCCAGCTCACCACTGAGTCAAGAGACCCAGTACTTC.